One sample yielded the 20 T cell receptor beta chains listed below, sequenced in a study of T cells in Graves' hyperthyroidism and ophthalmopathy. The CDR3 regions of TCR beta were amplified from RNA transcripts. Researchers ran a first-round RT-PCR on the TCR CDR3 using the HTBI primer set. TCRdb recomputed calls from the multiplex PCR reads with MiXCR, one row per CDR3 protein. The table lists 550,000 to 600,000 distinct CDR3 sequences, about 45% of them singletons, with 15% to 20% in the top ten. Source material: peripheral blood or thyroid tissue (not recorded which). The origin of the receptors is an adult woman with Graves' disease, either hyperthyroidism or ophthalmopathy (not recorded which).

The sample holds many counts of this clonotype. The CDR3 DNA reads as TGTGCCAGCAGCTTAGGGAGGGAGGTAGCCGGGACCCAGTACTTC. Translated, it gives CASSLGREVAGTQYF. The chain couples TRBV7-6 to TRBJ2-5; D is possibly TRBD2 (6 bases). V lost 1 base to trimming and J lost 7 bases, with 16 bases between them. This CDR3 has 15 residues. The germline V gene encodes CDR1 SGHVS and CDR2 FNYEAQ.

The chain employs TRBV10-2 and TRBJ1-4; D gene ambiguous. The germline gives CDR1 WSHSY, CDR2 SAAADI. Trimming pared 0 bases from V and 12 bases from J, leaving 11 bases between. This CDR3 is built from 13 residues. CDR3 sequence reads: CASSESTRGELFF. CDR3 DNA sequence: TGCGCCAGCAGTGAGTCGACACGCGGGGAACTGTTTTTT.

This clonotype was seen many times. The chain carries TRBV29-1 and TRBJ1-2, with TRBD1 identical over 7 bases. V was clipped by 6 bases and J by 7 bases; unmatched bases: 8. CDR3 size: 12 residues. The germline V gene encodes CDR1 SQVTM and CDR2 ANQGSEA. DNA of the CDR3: TGCAGCGTGCCGGGACAGAAACGTGGCTACACCTTC. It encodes CSVPGQKRGYTF.

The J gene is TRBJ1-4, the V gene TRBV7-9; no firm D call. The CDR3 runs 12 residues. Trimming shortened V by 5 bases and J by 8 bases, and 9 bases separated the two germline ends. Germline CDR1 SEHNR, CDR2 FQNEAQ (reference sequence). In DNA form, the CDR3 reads TGTGCCAGCAGCCTTATAGGCGAAAAACTGTTTTTT. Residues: CASSLIGEKLFF.

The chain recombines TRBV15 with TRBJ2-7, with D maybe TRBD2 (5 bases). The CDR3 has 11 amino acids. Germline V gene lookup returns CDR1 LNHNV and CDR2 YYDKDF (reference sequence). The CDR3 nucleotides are TGTGCTACCCCGAGGGAATACGAGCAGTACTTC. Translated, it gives CATPREYEQYF.

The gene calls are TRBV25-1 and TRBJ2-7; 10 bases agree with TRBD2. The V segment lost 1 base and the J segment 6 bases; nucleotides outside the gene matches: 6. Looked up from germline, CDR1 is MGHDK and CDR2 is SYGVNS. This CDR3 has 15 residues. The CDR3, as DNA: TGTGCCAGCAGTGAATCGTCTAGCGGGAGTCCCGAGCAGTACTTC. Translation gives CASSESSSGSPEQYF.

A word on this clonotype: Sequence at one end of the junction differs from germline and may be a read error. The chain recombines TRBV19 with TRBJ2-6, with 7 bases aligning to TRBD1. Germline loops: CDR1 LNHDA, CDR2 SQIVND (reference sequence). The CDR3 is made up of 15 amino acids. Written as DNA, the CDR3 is TGTGCCAGTAGTACCAGAAACCGGGACAGAAGATCTCGGGCTTTC. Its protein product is CASSTRNRDRRSRAF.

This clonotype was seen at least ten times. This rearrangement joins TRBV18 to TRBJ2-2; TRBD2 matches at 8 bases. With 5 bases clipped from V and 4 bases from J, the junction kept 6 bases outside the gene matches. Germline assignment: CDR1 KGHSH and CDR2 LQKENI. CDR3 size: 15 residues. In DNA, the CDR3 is TGTGCCAGCTCAACCACTAGCGGCCCCACCGGGGAGCTGTTTTTT. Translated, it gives CASSTTSGPTGELFF.

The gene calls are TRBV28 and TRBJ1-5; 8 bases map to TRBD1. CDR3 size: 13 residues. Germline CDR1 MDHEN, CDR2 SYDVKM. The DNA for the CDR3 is TGTGCTAGGACAGGGTTTATAGATCAGCCCCAGCATTTT. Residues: CARTGFIDQPQHF.

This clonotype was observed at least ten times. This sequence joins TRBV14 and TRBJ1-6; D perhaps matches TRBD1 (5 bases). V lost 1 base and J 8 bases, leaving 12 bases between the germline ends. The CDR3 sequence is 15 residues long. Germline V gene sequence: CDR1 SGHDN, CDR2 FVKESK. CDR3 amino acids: CASSQAWGVYSPLHF. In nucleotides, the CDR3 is TGTGCCAGCAGCCAAGCTTGGGGGGTCTATTCACCCCTCCACTTT.

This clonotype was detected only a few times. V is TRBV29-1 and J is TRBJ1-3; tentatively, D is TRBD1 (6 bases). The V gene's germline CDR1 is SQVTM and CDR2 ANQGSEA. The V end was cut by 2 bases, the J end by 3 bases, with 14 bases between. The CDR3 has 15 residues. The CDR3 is CSVELAGVGGNTIYF. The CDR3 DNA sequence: TGCAGCGTTGAACTAGCAGGGGTGGGTGGAAACACCATATATTTT.

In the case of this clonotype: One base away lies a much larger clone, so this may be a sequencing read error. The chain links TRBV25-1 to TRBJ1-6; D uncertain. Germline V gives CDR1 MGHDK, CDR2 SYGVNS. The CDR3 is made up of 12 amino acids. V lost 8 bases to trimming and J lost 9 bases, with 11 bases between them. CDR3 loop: CASSTRASPLHF. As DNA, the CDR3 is TGTGCCAGCTCCACAAGGGCTTCACCCCTCCACTTT.

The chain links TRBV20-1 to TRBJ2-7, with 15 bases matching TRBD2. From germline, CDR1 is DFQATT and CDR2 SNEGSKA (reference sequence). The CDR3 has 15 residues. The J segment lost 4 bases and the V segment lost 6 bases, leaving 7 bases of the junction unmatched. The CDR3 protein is CSAPGTSGGWYEQYF. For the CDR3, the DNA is TGCAGTGCCCCCGGGACTAGCGGGGGGTGGTACGAGCAGTACTTC.

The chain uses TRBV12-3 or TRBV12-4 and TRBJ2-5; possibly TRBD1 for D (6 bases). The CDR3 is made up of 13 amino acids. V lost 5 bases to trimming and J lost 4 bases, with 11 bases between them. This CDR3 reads CASSPQGLETQYF. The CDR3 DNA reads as TGTGCCAGCAGTCCACAGGGATTAGAGACCCAGTACTTC.

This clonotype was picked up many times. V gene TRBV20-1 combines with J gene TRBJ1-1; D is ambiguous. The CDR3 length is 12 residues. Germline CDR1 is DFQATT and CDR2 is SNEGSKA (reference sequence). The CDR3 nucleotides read TGCAGCCTGCGGGGTCTGAACACTGAAGCTTTCTTT. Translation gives CSLRGLNTEAFF.

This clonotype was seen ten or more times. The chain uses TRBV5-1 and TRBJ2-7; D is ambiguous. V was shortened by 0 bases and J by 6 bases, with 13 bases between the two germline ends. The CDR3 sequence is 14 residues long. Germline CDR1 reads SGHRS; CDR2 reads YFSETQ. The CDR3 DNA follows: TGCGCCAGCAGCTTGGATCCGGAATCGCGCGAGCAGTACTTC. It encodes CASSLDPESREQYF.

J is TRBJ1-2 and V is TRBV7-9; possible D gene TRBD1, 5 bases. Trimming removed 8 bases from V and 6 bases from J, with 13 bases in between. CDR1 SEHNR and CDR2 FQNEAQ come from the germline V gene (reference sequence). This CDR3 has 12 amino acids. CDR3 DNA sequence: TGTGCCAGCGCGGGACGGGAGGATGGCTACACCTTC. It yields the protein CASAGREDGYTF.

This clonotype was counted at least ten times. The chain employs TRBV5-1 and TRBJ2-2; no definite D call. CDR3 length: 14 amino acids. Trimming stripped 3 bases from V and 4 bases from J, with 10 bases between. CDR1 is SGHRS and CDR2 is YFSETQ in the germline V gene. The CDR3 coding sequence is TGCGCCAGCAGCTCATCACTGTCCACCGGGGAGCTGTTTTTT. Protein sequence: CASSSSLSTGELFF.

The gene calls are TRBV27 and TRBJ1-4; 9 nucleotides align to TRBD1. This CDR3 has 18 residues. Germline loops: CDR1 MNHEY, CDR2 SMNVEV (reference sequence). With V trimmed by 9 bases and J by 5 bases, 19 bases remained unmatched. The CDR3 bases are TGTGCCAGTCGGGGGCCGGGACAGGGTCCCGTAATCAATGAAAAACTGTTTTTT. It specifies CASRGPGQGPVINEKLFF. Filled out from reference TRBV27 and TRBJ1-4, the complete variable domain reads EAQVTQNPRYLITVTGKKLTVTCSQNMNHEYMSWYRQDPGLGLRQIYYSMNVEVTDKGDVPEGYKVSRKEKRNFPLILESPSPNQTSLYFCASRGPGQGPVINEKLFFGSGTQLSVL.

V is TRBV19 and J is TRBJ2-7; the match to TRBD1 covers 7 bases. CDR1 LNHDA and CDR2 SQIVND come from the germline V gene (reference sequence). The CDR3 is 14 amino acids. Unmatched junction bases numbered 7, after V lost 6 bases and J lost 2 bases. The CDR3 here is CASSRMTGTYEQYF. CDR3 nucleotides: TGTGCCAGTAGCCGAATGACAGGGACCTACGAGCAGTACTTC.